The clone carrying this T cell receptor beta chain occurred a few times. Its matching antigen is unknown. Sequencing used immunoSEQ multiplex PCR; TCRdb keeps in-frame clones, though not all of them. The top ten clones hold about 1.2% of a sample with fewer than 200,000 clones, approximately 92% of them seen once. The data were taken from a study of T cell responses to AZD1222 COVID-19 vaccine. Looked up from germline, CDR1 is MNHEY and CDR2 is SMNVEV (reference sequence). The CDR3 loop spans 13 amino acids. V lost 3 bases and J lost 6, with 6 bases in between. Broader study findings: Epitopes outside B.1.351 and B.1.1.7 mutated regions reportedly drew nearly half of spike TCRs. Sampling that yielded the repertoires occurred only after the peak T cell response. Of the AZD1222 recipients, only five to seven were seropositive at baseline.

This chain uses TRBV27 with TRBJ1-6; no firm D call. The source is an adult in good health. The specimen was peripheral blood, collected on day 0 of AZD1222 vaccination. CDR3 DNA: TGTGCCAGCAGTTTGCGGTTTAATTCACCCCTCCACTTT. This codes for CASSLRFNSPLHF.